A selection of T cell receptor beta chains follows, all from one sample in a study of T cells in Graves' hyperthyroidism and ophthalmopathy. MiXCR was run by TCRdb on the multiplex PCR reads, yielding one entry per CDR3 protein. This table holds 300,000 to 500,000 distinct CDR3 sequences, about 14% found once. Sequenced: blood. These TCRs come from a man aged 45 to 65 with Graves' ophthalmopathy. The CDR3 runs from the conserved cysteine through the conserved F or W. The order of the fields is CDR3 protein, CDR3 DNA, J gene, D gene, V gene, CDR3 length, clone size. The D gene is left open where the match is weak. Clone size is given for some rows only: seen once, a few or many times, or a class if the clone is expanded.

CASSEAGWDQGGEGNIQYF | TGTGCCAGCAGTGAAGCGGGATGGGACCAAGGGGGGGAAGGAAACATTCAGTACTTC | TRBJ2-4 | . | TRBV6-1 | 19 | many
CASSGMFTQGMNTEAFF | TGTGCCAGCAGCGGAATGTTCACGCAGGGCATGAACACTGAAGCTTTCTTT | TRBJ1-1 | . | TRBV27 | 17 | .
CASSRLILGLAGQQYF | TGTGCCAGCAGCCGCCTTATTTTGGGACTAGCGGGACAGCAGTACTTC | TRBJ2-7 | TRBD2 | TRBV7-3 | 16 | many
CASKDRLAGGSGEQFF | TGTGCCAGCAAGGATCGTCTAGCGGGAGGTTCGGGTGAGCAGTTCTTC | TRBJ2-1 | TRBD2 | TRBV2 | 16 | few
CASSIFTGDEQYF | TGTGCCAGCAGTATATTCACAGGGGACGAGCAGTACTTC | TRBJ2-7 | TRBD1 | TRBV12-3/TRBV12-4 | 13 | many
CASQTLLSYNEQFF | TGTGCCAGCCAGACCCTCCTTAGTTACAATGAGCAGTTCTTC | TRBJ2-1 | . | TRBV6-1 | 14 | .
CASRDRDHSLLEQYF | TGTGCCAGCAGAGACCGGGACCATTCTCTACTCGAGCAGTACTTC | TRBJ2-7 | . | TRBV27 | 15 | many
CASIWGNSYEQYF | TGTGCCAGCATATGGGGGAACTCCTACGAGCAGTACTTC | TRBJ2-7 | . | TRBV6-1 | 13 | .
CASSKSDTDTQYF | TGTGCCAGCAGCAAATCCGACACAGATACGCAGTATTTT | TRBJ2-3 | . | TRBV28 | 13 | many
CASSPRQGASDTQYF | TGTGCCAGCTCACCTAGACAGGGGGCTTCGGATACGCAGTATTTT | TRBJ2-3 | TRBD1 | TRBV18 | 15 | many
CASSSPTDTGLKQYF | TGTGCCAGCAGCTCCCCCACGGACACGGGACTGAAGCAGTACTTC | TRBJ2-7 | . | TRBV7-2 | 15 | many
CASSKISGSFAEQYF | TGTGCCAGTAGTAAGATTAGCGGGAGCTTTGCGGAGCAGTACTTC | TRBJ2-7 | TRBD2 | TRBV19 | 15 | few
CASSVTSGRIYAGELFF | TGTGCCAGCAGCGTGACTAGCGGGAGGATTTACGCCGGGGAGCTGTTTTTT | TRBJ2-2 | TRBD2 | TRBV11-3 | 17 | many
CASSEPRGSNYGYTF | TGTGCCAGCAGTGAACCCAGGGGCTCTAACTATGGCTACACCTTC | TRBJ1-2 | . | TRBV2 | 15 | many
CASSPRKQGTYNEQFF | TGTGCCAGCAGCCCTAGAAAACAGGGTACCTACAATGAGCAGTTCTTC | TRBJ2-1 | . | TRBV11-3 | 16 | many
CASSPLGLAGMQYDGYTF | TGTGCCAGCTCACCACTTGGGCTGGCGGGGATGCAATATGATGGCTACACCTTC | TRBJ1-2 | . | TRBV18 | 18 | many
CSSRGGKTSTDTQYF | TGCAGCTCCCGGGGGGGCAAAACTAGCACAGATACGCAGTATTTT | TRBJ2-3 | TRBD2 | TRBV29-1 | 15 | .
CASSQDSGDEQFF | TGTGCCAGCAGCCAAGATTCAGGCGATGAGCAGTTCTTC | TRBJ2-1 | . | TRBV4-2 | 13 | .
CAWSVQGRDSNQPQHF | TGTGCCTGGAGTGTACAGGGGAGGGACAGCAATCAGCCCCAGCATTTT | TRBJ1-5 | TRBD1 | TRBV30 | 16 | many
CASSSYTDTQYF | TGTGCCAGCAGCTCCTACACAGATACGCAGTATTTT | TRBJ2-3 | . | TRBV11-2 | 12 | many
CAWSVRDRGDEKLFF | TGTGCCTGGAGTGTGAGGGACAGGGGGGATGAAAAACTGTTTTTT | TRBJ1-4 | TRBD1 | TRBV30 | 15 | many
CASSHGQGNGETQYF | TGTGCCAGCAGCCACGGACAGGGCAACGGGGAGACCCAGTACTTC | TRBJ2-5 | TRBD1 | TRBV6-1 | 15 | many
CASSEANPGATNEKLFF | TGTGCCAGCAGTGAAGCGAATCCAGGGGCAACTAATGAAAAACTGTTTTTT | TRBJ1-4 | . | TRBV2 | 17 | .
CASSSFPETNYGYTF | TGTGCCAGTAGCTCCTTCCCAGAGACCAACTATGGCTACACCTTC | TRBJ1-2 | . | TRBV19 | 15 | few
CASSPGRTSGIFPEQYF | TGTGCCAGTAGTCCCGGACGGACTAGCGGGATCTTTCCCGAGCAGTACTTC | TRBJ2-7 | TRBD2 | TRBV19 | 17 | few
CASSVGSSGNTIYF | TGTGCCAGCAGTGTAGGGAGCTCTGGAAACACCATATATTTT | TRBJ1-3 | . | TRBV6-1 | 14 | many
CAISESTSGLNEQFF | TGTGCCATCAGTGAGTCAACTAGCGGTTTAAATGAGCAGTTCTTC | TRBJ2-1 | TRBD2 | TRBV10-3 | 15 | .
CASSQEVFYGYTF | TGTGCCAGCAGCCAAGAGGTTTTCTATGGCTACACCTTC | TRBJ1-2 | . | TRBV14 | 13 | .
CASSPGVRGNTIYF | TGTGCCAGCTCACCAGGAGTTAGAGGAAACACCATATATTTT | TRBJ1-3 | . | TRBV18 | 14 | many
CASSFYIAGVYNEQFF | TGTGCCAGCAGCTTTTACATAGCGGGAGTCTACAATGAGCAGTTCTTC | TRBJ2-1 | TRBD2 | TRBV7-9 | 16 | many
CASSSDRGKYNEQFF | TGCGCCAGCAGCAGTGACAGGGGGAAGTACAATGAGCAGTTCTTC | TRBJ2-1 | TRBD1 | TRBV5-1 | 15 | .
CASRGLLAAGGEQFF | TGTGCCAGCAGGGGGCTGCTAGCGGCCGGGGGTGAGCAGTTCTTC | TRBJ2-1 | TRBD2 | TRBV25-1 | 15 | many
CASSTGTSGTRYEQYF | TGTGCCAGCAGCACCGGGACTAGCGGGACTAGGTACGAGCAGTACTTC | TRBJ2-7 | TRBD2 | TRBV7-6 | 16 | many
CASSATGSYGNTIYF | TGTGCCAGCAGTGCTACAGGGTCTTATGGAAACACCATATATTTT | TRBJ1-3 | . | TRBV2 | 15 | .
CASSSPSSGGGETQYF | TGTGCCAGCAGCTCCCCCTCTTCCGGAGGCGGGGAGACCCAGTACTTC | TRBJ2-5 | . | TRBV28 | 16 | many
CASSPPGLAGAYEQYF | TGTGCCAGCAGTCCCCCGGGACTAGCGGGCGCCTACGAGCAGTACTTC | TRBJ2-7 | TRBD2 | TRBV28 | 16 | many
CASSQTGATGANVLTF | TGCGCCAGCAGCCAAACAGGGGCCACTGGGGCCAACGTCCTGACTTTC | TRBJ2-6 | TRBD1 | TRBV4-1 | 16 | .
CASSLLRGGYEQYF | TGTGCCAGCAGCTTACTCAGGGGAGGGTACGAGCAGTACTTC | TRBJ2-7 | . | TRBV11-2 | 14 | many
CASSFISVSGQTQYF | TGTGCCAGCAGCTTCATCAGCGTTAGCGGGCAGACCCAGTACTTC | TRBJ2-5 | TRBD2 | TRBV7-2 | 15 | many
CASSLFTGNTGELFF | TGTGCCAGCAGCTTATTCACAGGGAACACCGGGGAGCTGTTTTTT | TRBJ2-2 | . | TRBV11-2 | 15 | many
CASSFSQVNTEAFF | TGTGCCAGCAGTTTTTCACAGGTGAACACTGAAGCTTTCTTT | TRBJ1-1 | . | TRBV27 | 14 | few